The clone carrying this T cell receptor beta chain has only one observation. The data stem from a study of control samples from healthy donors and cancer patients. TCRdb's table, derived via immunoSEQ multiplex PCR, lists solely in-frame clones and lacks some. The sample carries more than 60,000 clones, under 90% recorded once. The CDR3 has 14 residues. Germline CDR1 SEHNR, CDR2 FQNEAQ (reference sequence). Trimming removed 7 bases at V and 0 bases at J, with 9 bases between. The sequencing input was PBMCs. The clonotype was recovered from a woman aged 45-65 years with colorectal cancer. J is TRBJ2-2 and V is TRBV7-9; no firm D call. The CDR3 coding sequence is TGTGCCAGCACCCGAACCCCGAACACCGGGGAGCTGTTTTTT. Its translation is CASTRTPNTGELFF.